This passage covers 21 T cell receptor beta chains from one sample sequenced in a study of cytomegalovirus exposure and HLA in healthy donors (dated by TCRdb to 2016 to 2017). Receptor amplification or capture employed the immunoSEQ multiplex PCR assay. TCRdb's version of the immuneACCESS table is confined to in-frame rearrangements and falls short of the full clone set. An unresolved V gene accounts for under half of the shortfall where checked; the remainder is of unknown origin. A total of 90,000 to 150,000 clones appear in this sample, 70% to 90% of them only once. About 6% of the sample is in the top ten clones. The sample taken for sequencing was PBMCs. These receptor sequences come from a woman aged 18-30 years in good health and CMV-seropositive.

The CDR3 bases are TGTGCCAGCAGCGCCATAGGACAGGTGGAGGATGAAAAACTGTTTTTT. It translates to CASSAIGQVEDEKLFF. The J gene is TRBJ1-4, the V gene TRBV5-4, with 7 bases aligning to TRBD1. The V gene end was trimmed by 4 bases and the J gene end by 6 bases; junction bases not matched to a gene: 12. Germline assignment: CDR1 SGHNT and CDR2 YYREEE (reference sequence). The CDR3 is 16 residues long.

CDR3 sequence: CASSLTSSGANVLTF. In DNA form, the CDR3 reads TGTGCCAGCTCACTCACGAGCTCTGGGGCCAACGTCCTGACTTTC. The chain combines TRBV18 with TRBJ2-6; D ambiguous. CDR3 length: 15 residues. Trimming stripped 4 bases from V and 0 bases from J, with 7 bases between. Germline CDR1 reads KGHSH; CDR2 reads LQKENI. Full variable domain (rest looked up from reference TRBV18 and TRBJ2-6): NAGVMQNPRHLVRRRGQEARLRCSPMKGHSHVYWYRQLPEEGLKFMVYLQKENIIDESGMPKERFSAEFPKEGPSILRIQQVVRGDSAAYFCASSLTSSGANVLTFGAGSRLTVL.

The CDR3 is CASSLGGSNTEAFF. The CDR3 nucleotides read TGTGCCAGCAGTCTGGGCGGGTCCAACACTGAAGCTTTCTTT. The rearrangement links TRBV27 to TRBJ1-1; D gene ambiguous. The V and J ends lost 5 bases and 2 bases respectively, with 12 bases between them. The CDR3 totals 14 residues. The germline V gene has CDR1 MNHEY and CDR2 SMNVEV (reference sequence).

This chain uses TRBV2 with TRBJ1-2; the D gene is possibly TRBD1 (6 bases). CDR1 SNHLY and CDR2 FYNNEI come from the germline V gene. The CDR3 contains 14 residues. V lost 5 bases and J 4 bases, leaving 14 bases between the germline ends. The CDR3 loop is CASSRQGMGYGYTF. For the CDR3, the DNA is TGTGCCAGCAGTAGGCAGGGGATGGGCTATGGCTACACCTTC.

Comments on this clone: Other DNA sequences within the sample encode an identical CDR3. The V call is TRBV29-1, the J call TRBJ2-7; TRBD2 matches at 7 bases. The germline V gene encodes CDR1 SQVTM and CDR2 ANQGSEA. The CDR3 totals 12 residues. V shed 3 bases and J 2 bases; nucleotides not matched to a gene: 1. The CDR3 nucleotides are TGCAGCGTTGAGGGGAGGGCCTACGAGCAGTACTTC. It yields the protein CSVEGRAYEQYF.

The V and J genes are TRBV4-3 and TRBJ1-4; 9 nucleotides match TRBD1. After removal of 1 base from V and 5 bases from J, the junction contained 14 bases not matched to a gene. The CDR3 consists of 19 residues. Germline CDR1 is LGHNA and CDR2 is YSLEER. The CDR3 region has the DNA TGCGCCAGCAGCCAAGGACCCCCCACAGGGGGCGCGATGAATGAAAAACTGTTTTTT. Translating gives CASSQGPPTGGAMNEKLFF.

The chain has TRBV2 and TRBJ2-1, with 7 bases fitting TRBD1. The CDR3 totals 18 residues. The V gene end was trimmed by 6 bases and the J gene end by 6 bases; junction bases not matched to a gene: 20. From germline, CDR1 is SNHLY and CDR2 FYNNEI. The CDR3 sequence: CASSSPRDRVPTSNEQFF. The CDR3 nucleotides are TGTGCCAGCAGCTCCCCGAGAGACAGGGTACCTACTTCCAATGAGCAGTTCTTC.

In nucleotides, the CDR3 is TGTGCCTGGAGTCGGACTCTCAGCTCCTACGAGCAGTACTTC. Translation: CAWSRTLSSYEQYF. The chain carries TRBV30 and TRBJ2-7; tentative D call: TRBD2 (5 bases). This CDR3 region has 14 residues. The ends were cut back, 2 bases at V and 0 bases at J, with 11 bases in the middle. Germline CDR1 is GTSNPN and CDR2 is SVGIG (reference sequence). Using reference TRBV30 and TRBJ2-7 for the parts outside the CDR3, the full variable domain is SQTIHQWPATLVQPVGSPLSLECTVEGTSNPNLYWYRQAAGRGLQLLFYSVGIGQISSEVPQNLSASRPQDRQFILSSKKLLLSDSGFYLCAWSRTLSSYEQYFGPGTRLTVT.

In this sample, this clone turned up a few times. The CDR3 sequence is CASRERGGLGNEQFF. The CDR3 nucleotides are TGTGCCAGCAGAGAGCGGGGGGGCCTTGGCAATGAGCAGTTCTTC. This rearrangement joins TRBV6-5 to TRBJ2-1, with 10 bases matching TRBD2. This CDR3 is 15 amino acids long. With V trimmed by 6 bases and J by 6 bases, 8 bases remained unmatched. Germline V lookup: CDR1 MNHEY, CDR2 SVGAGI.

This sequence joins TRBV4-1 and TRBJ2-3; 11 nucleotides agree with TRBD2. CDR3 length: 17 residues. V lost 3 bases and J lost 3; bases outside the gene matches: 8. CDR1 and CDR2 (germline): MGHRA, YSYEKL. The CDR3 nucleotides are TGCGCCAGCAGCCATAATCCGACTAGCGGGGTTACAGATACGCAGTATTTT. It codes for CASSHNPTSGVTDTQYF.

The chain recombines TRBV6-1 with TRBJ1-2; the match to TRBD1 covers 7 bases. The CDR3 loop spans 14 amino acids. From germline, CDR1 is MNHNS and CDR2 SASEGT. J was trimmed by 1 base and V by 9 bases; bases with no gene match: 8. In nucleotides, the CDR3 is TGTGCCAGTCAACAGGGGTTAGGTAACTATGGCTACACCTTC. The encoded protein is CASQQGLGNYGYTF.

This rearrangement joins TRBV6-1 to TRBJ1-5, with 10 nucleotides matching TRBD1. Germline V gives CDR1 MNHNS, CDR2 SASEGT. The CDR3 is 15 residues long. V dropped 6 bases and J dropped 6; count of bases not matched to a gene: 8. The chain's CDR3 is CASSQGQGLSQPQHF. In DNA, the CDR3 is TGTGCCAGCAGCCAGGGACAGGGGCTGAGTCAGCCCCAGCATTTT.

The CDR3 sequence is CASSPGGGLDEAFF. CDR3 nucleotides: TGTGCCAGCAGCCCCGGGGGGGGGTTGGATGAAGCTTTCTTT. The chain links TRBV11-3 to TRBJ1-1; TRBD1 is a possible D gene (5 bases). CDR1 SGHNT and CDR2 YENEEA come from the germline V gene. The CDR3 runs to 14 residues. Deletions cut 5 bases from V and 7 bases from J, with 17 bases between.

V gene TRBV29-1 combines with J gene TRBJ2-5; perhaps TRBD2 as D (5 bases). Germline CDR1 is SQVTM and CDR2 is ANQGSEA. CDR3 size: 14 residues. V dropped 0 bases and J dropped 3 bases, with 11 bases sitting between them. CDR3 in DNA: TGCAGCGTTGAAGATCTGGGGAGTGAAGAGACCCAGTACTTC. Amino acid sequence: CSVEDLGSEETQYF.

The chain carries TRBV11-2 and TRBJ1-2; the D is unclear. Trimming cost V 5 bases and J 5 bases, with 15 bases left between them. Per germline, CDR1 SGHAT and CDR2 FQNNGV. The CDR3 is made up of 14 amino acids. CDR3 amino acids: CASSRGIGGYGYTF. CDR3 bases: TGTGCCAGCAGCCGGGGTATCGGTGGGTATGGCTACACCTTC.

This clone was seen a handful of times. This chain's CDR3 is CASSSSQGLGYTF. DNA of the CDR3: TGCGCCAGCAGCTCCTCCCAGGGTCTTGGCTACACCTTC. V and J are TRBV5-1 and TRBJ1-2; the D gene is possibly TRBD1 (5 bases). Germline V gives CDR1 SGHRS, CDR2 YFSETQ. This CDR3 spans 13 amino acids. V lost 3 bases to trimming and J lost 7 bases, with 13 bases between them.

The CDR3 DNA is TGTGCCAGCTCGCCATCAGCCCGGAGGCGGGCTGGCAAAAACATTCAGTACTTC. Protein sequence: CASSPSARRRAGKNIQYF. The chain is built from TRBV18 and TRBJ2-4; maybe TRBD2 (5 bases). CDR1 is KGHSH, CDR2 LQKENI, per germline. Between the trimmed V and J ends, which lost 6 bases and 3 bases, there was a span of 24 bases. The CDR3 contains 18 residues. The entire variable domain, with the rest obtained from reference TRBV18 and TRBJ2-4, is as follows: NAGVMQNPRHLVRRRGQEARLRCSPMKGHSHVYWYRQLPEEGLKFMVYLQKENIIDESGMPKERFSAEFPKEGPSILRIQQVVRGDSAAYFCASSPSARRRAGKNIQYFGAGTRLSVL.

This sequence joins TRBV5-1 and TRBJ2-1, with D uncertain. V lost 7 bases and J lost 7, with 21 bases in between. CDR1 is SGHRS and CDR2 is YFSETQ in the germline V gene. The CDR3 length is 15 residues. This CDR3 reads CASAWVQPDLNEQFF. CDR3 coding DNA: TGCGCCAGCGCGTGGGTGCAGCCAGACTTGAATGAGCAGTTCTTC.

In this sample, this clone turned up once. The rearrangement joins TRBV6-1 to TRBJ1-1; 8 bases match TRBD1. V lost 8 bases to trimming and J lost 3 bases; unmatched junction nucleotides: 5. CDR1 and CDR2 (germline): MNHNS, SASEGT. CDR3 length: 13 residues. This chain's CDR3 is CASPGQVYTEAFF. For the CDR3, the DNA is TGTGCCAGCCCGGGACAGGTTTACACTGAAGCTTTCTTT.

In DNA form, the CDR3 reads TGTGCCAGCAGCGTCACTGGGAACACTGAAGCTTTCTTT. It codes for CASSVTGNTEAFF. The chain employs TRBV7-9 and TRBJ1-1; D gene uncertain. Looked up from germline, CDR1 is SEHNR and CDR2 is FQNEAQ (reference sequence). The V and J ends lost 5 bases and 1 base respectively, with 8 bases between them. This CDR3 is built from 13 residues.

This chain connects TRBV9 to TRBJ2-7, with 8 bases fitting TRBD1. The V gene end was trimmed by 3 bases and the J gene end by 4 bases; junction bases not matched to a gene: 9. The CDR3 spans 15 residues. The germline V gene has CDR1 SGDLS and CDR2 YYNGEE. The CDR3 DNA sequence: TGTGCCAGCAGCGCTGGGACAGGCCTAATTTACGAGCAGTACTTC. Protein product: CASSAGTGLIYEQYF.